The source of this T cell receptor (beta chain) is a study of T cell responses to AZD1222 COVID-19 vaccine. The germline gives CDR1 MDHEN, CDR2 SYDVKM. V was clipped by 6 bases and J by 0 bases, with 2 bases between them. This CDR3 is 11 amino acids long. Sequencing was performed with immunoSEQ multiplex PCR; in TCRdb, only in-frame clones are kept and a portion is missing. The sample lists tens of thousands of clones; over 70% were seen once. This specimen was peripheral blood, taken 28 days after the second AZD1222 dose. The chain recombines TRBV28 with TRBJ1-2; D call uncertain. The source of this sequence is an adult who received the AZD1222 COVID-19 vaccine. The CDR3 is CASSTNYGYTF. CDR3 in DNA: TGTGCCAGCAGCACTAACTATGGCTACACCTTC.